These 19 T cell receptor beta chains originate from one sample sequenced in a study of T cell responses to AZD1222 COVID-19 vaccine. TCRdb's copy holds only in-frame clones and misses some; the assay was immunoSEQ multiplex PCR. Of roughly 140,000 clones detected, 91% appear once; the ten largest clones hold around 5.4%. The sample in question was peripheral blood, obtained on day 0 of AZD1222 vaccination. The origin of the receptors is an adult in good health.

The V gene is TRBV2, the J gene TRBJ2-3; perhaps TRBD2 as D (6 bases). The CDR3 length is 16 residues. Trimming took 5 bases from V and 1 from J, leaving 16 bases between them. Germline-derived CDR1 and CDR2 are SNHLY and FYNNEI. The DNA for the CDR3 is TGTGCCAGCAGTAGGTCAAGCGGGTTCCGCACAGATACGCAGTATTTT. Protein sequence: CASSRSSGFRTDTQYF.

The genes are TRBV28 and TRBJ2-3; 16 positions agree with TRBD2. CDR3 length: 20 residues. Germline V gene sequence: CDR1 MDHEN, CDR2 SYDVKM. V lost 6 bases and J lost 0; bases outside the gene matches: 12. As DNA, the CDR3 is TGTGCCAGCAGCTGGGTGCTGGGGACTAGCGGGAGGGTTAGCACAGATACGCAGTATTTT. The encoded protein is CASSWVLGTSGRVSTDTQYF.

The rearrangement joins TRBV4-1 to TRBJ2-2, with no clear D. Germline CDR1 reads MGHRA; CDR2 reads YSYEKL. The CDR3 consists of 22 residues. Between the trimmed V and J ends, which lost 1 base and 2 bases, there was a span of 29 bases. The CDR3 DNA reads TGCGCCAGCAGCCAAGGCAAGGGTGTAATCTTAGTGGATCTGTATAACACCGGGGAGCTGTTTTTT. Its protein product is CASSQGKGVILVDLYNTGELFF.

CDR3 nucleotide sequence: TGTGCCAGCAGTTGGGACAGAAGTAATGAAAAACTGTTTTTT. Encoded protein: CASSWDRSNEKLFF. The gene calls are TRBV6-5 and TRBJ1-4, with TRBD1 matching over 7 bases. V was pared by 4 bases and J by 4 bases, with 3 bases of the junction left unmatched. The germline CDR1 and CDR2 sequences are MNHEY and SVGAGI. The CDR3 is made up of 14 amino acids.

The rearrangement joins TRBV10-2 to TRBJ1-5; maybe TRBD1 (5 bases). V lost 4 bases, J lost 3 bases, and 13 bases lay in between. This CDR3 has 15 residues. From germline, CDR1 is WSHSY and CDR2 SAAADI. CDR3 DNA: TGCGCCAGCAGTGGTCAGGGTCCATACAATCAGCCCCAGCATTTT. This sequence encodes CASSGQGPYNQPQHF.

J is TRBJ1-1 and V is TRBV28, with no clear D. The CDR3 loop spans 13 amino acids. Per germline, CDR1 MDHEN and CDR2 SYDVKM. V was trimmed by 5 bases and J by 0 bases, leaving 7 bases between them. CDR3: CASSEVLNTEAFF. The DNA for the CDR3 is TGTGCCAGCAGTGAAGTCTTGAACACTGAAGCTTTCTTT.

This clone was counted a single time. The chain links TRBV15 to TRBJ1-4, with 9 nucleotides matching TRBD1. The V gene's germline CDR1 is LNHNV and CDR2 YYDKDF (reference sequence). The CDR3 runs 16 residues. The V segment lost 3 bases and the J segment 7 bases; nucleotides outside the gene matches: 9. The CDR3 sequence: CATSRDTGGGGEKLFF. The DNA of the CDR3 is TGTGCCACCAGCAGGGACACAGGGGGCGGAGGTGAAAAACTGTTTTTT.

This clone was seen once. This chain links TRBV3-1 (or the pseudogene TRBV3-2) with TRBJ1-2, with D uncertain. The CDR3 contains 15 residues. The germline V and J ends were trimmed by 0 bases and 1 base, with 9 bases remaining between them. Germline CDR1 LGHDT, CDR2 YNNKEL (reference sequence). CDR3 protein: CASSQEKGFNYGYTF. CDR3 nucleotides: TGTGCCAGCAGCCAAGAAAAGGGTTTTAACTATGGCTACACCTTC.

The chain employs TRBV4-2 and TRBJ2-7; tentatively, D is TRBD2 (6 bases). V gave up 4 bases and J gave up 2 bases, with 9 bases separating them. The germline CDR1 and CDR2 sequences are LGHNA and YNFKEQ. CDR3 size: 13 residues. CDR3 nucleotides: TGTGCCAGCAGCCTGGGGGGACCCTACGAGCAGTACTTC. Translating it yields CASSLGGPYEQYF.

In DNA form, the CDR3 reads TGTGCCAGCAGCCCTCGCTGGACTAGCTTCCCCTACGAGCAGTACTTC. Translated, it gives CASSPRWTSFPYEQYF. The gene calls are TRBV3-1 (or the pseudogene TRBV3-2) and TRBJ2-7; TRBD2 aligns across 8 bases. The junction had 10 bases not matched to a gene; V was cut back by 4 bases and J by 2 bases. The V gene's germline CDR1 is LGHDT and CDR2 YNNKEL (reference sequence). CDR3 length: 16 amino acids.

The chain joins TRBV28 to TRBJ1-5; TRBD1 matches at 8 bases. From germline, CDR1 is MDHEN and CDR2 SYDVKM. Unmatched junction bases numbered 8, after V lost 7 bases and J lost 0 bases. The CDR3 loop spans 16 amino acids. The CDR3 DNA reads as TGTGCCAGCACGGGGACAGGTGGTTATAGCAATCAGCCCCAGCATTTT. Its protein product is CASTGTGGYSNQPQHF.

The chain links TRBV19 to TRBJ2-1; tentatively, D is TRBD1 (5 bases). With 3 bases removed from V and 5 bases from J, the gap between germline ends came to 11 bases. The germline V gene encodes CDR1 LNHDA and CDR2 SQIVND (reference sequence). This CDR3 region has 14 residues. CDR3 in amino acids: CASSIVGANNEQFF. DNA for the CDR3: TGTGCCAGTAGTATTGTAGGGGCGAACAATGAGCAGTTCTTC.

This clone occurred a few times. One end of the junction fails to match germline, which may point to a read error. The sample has other DNA sequences that encode this CDR3 too. The chain recombines TRBV3-1 (or the pseudogene TRBV3-2) with TRBJ2-7, with 9 bases that match TRBD2. The CDR3 consists of 17 residues. CDR1 and CDR2 (germline): LGHDT, YNNKEL (reference sequence). CDR3 DNA: TGTGCCCGCAGCCACGGACTCGCGGGGGGGGACGCCGGCGAGCAGTACTTC. This translates into CARSHGLAGGDAGEQYF.

The gene calls are TRBV28 and TRBJ2-3; perhaps TRBD1 as D (5 bases). V lost 5 bases and J lost 1, with 10 bases in between. The CDR3 loop spans 14 amino acids. Germline V gives CDR1 MDHEN, CDR2 SYDVKM. CDR3 loop: CASSMDIRTDTQYF. CDR3 DNA: TGTGCCAGCAGTATGGACATACGCACAGATACGCAGTATTTT.

This chain joins TRBV11-2 and TRBJ2-3; 7 bases map to TRBD2. J lost 4 bases, V lost 1 base, and 11 bases had no gene match. CDR3 length: 17 amino acids. Germline V gene sequence: CDR1 SGHAT, CDR2 FQNNGV. The CDR3 region is CASSLVGLVGSSDTQYF. CDR3 nucleotide sequence: TGTGCCAGCAGCTTAGTTGGACTAGTGGGGAGCTCAGATACGCAGTATTTT.

The gene calls are TRBV20-1 and TRBJ2-1; D remains unclear. Per the germline V gene, CDR1 is DFQATT and CDR2 is SNEGSKA (reference sequence). V shed 6 bases and J shed 6 bases, with 6 bases lying between them. CDR3 size: 10 residues. CDR3: CSAFSNEQFF. In DNA, the CDR3 is TGCAGTGCGTTTAGCAATGAGCAGTTCTTC.

The chain employs TRBV5-4 and TRBJ1-2; possibly TRBD1 for D (6 bases). Germline CDR1 SGHNT, CDR2 YYREEE (reference sequence). The CDR3 covers 13 residues. V was trimmed by 3 bases and J by 7 bases, leaving 13 bases between them. The CDR3 is CASSSLGASGYTF. The CDR3 coding sequence is TGTGCCAGCAGCTCCCTGGGGGCCTCTGGCTACACCTTC.

The chain is built from TRBV19 and TRBJ1-5, with D uncertain. V lost 3 bases and J lost 3, with 9 bases in between. The length of the CDR3 is 14 residues. From germline, CDR1 is LNHDA and CDR2 SQIVND (reference sequence). The CDR3: CASSIPSYNQPQHF. The DNA for the CDR3 is TGTGCCAGTAGTATCCCCAGTTACAATCAGCCCCAGCATTTT.

The chain combines TRBV4-1 with TRBJ2-5; no clear D gene. The V gene's germline CDR1 is MGHRA and CDR2 YSYEKL. V was cut by 2 bases and J by 9 bases, with 13 bases left in between. This CDR3 spans 13 amino acids. CDR3 in amino acids: CASSQWSGQAQYF. In DNA, the CDR3 is TGCGCCAGCAGCCAATGGTCCGGCCAGGCCCAGTACTTC.